In its sample, the clone carrying this T cell receptor (beta chain) was seen once. Here immunoSEQ multiplex PCR was the method, and the copy in TCRdb shows in-frame clones only, minus some. Among around 87,000 clones listed, over 80% were seen once. Time point of the sample: peripheral blood 6 weeks after treatment start. This specimen belongs to a study of PD-L1 blockade in urothelial cancer. Study details: Patients commenced intravenous atezolizumab, 1,200 mg every 3 weeks, in the mid-2010s. At 6 weeks and at 3 weeks (second dose) after treatment start, blood was analyzed.

Germline V gene lookup returns CDR1 LNHDA and CDR2 SQIVND (reference sequence). The CDR3 spans 14 residues. Trimming removed 3 bases from V and 4 bases from J, with 10 bases in between. The rearrangement links TRBV19 to TRBJ1-3; D is unresolved. This sample comprised PBMCs, obtained around atezolizumab (anti-PD-L1) treatment. The origin of this receptor is a man in his 70s with urothelial cancer. CDR3 DNA sequence: TGTGCCAGTAGTATCACGACTAGAGGAAACACCATATATTTT. As protein: CASSITTRGNTIYF.